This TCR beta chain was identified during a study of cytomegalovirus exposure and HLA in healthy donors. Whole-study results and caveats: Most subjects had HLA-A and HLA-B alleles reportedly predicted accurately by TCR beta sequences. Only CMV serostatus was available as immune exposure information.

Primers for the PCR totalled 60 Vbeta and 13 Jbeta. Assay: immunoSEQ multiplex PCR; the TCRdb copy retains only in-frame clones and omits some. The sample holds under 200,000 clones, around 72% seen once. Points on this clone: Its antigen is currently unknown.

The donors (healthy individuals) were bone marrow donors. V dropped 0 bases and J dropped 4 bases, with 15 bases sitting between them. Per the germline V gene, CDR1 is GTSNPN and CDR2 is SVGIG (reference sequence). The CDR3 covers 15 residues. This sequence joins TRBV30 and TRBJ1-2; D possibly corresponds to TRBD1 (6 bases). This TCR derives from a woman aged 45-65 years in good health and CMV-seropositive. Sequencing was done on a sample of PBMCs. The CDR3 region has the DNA TGTGCCTGGAGTGTACGTCGGGGGGCGCGCTATGGCTACACCTTC. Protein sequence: CAWSVRRGARYGYTF.